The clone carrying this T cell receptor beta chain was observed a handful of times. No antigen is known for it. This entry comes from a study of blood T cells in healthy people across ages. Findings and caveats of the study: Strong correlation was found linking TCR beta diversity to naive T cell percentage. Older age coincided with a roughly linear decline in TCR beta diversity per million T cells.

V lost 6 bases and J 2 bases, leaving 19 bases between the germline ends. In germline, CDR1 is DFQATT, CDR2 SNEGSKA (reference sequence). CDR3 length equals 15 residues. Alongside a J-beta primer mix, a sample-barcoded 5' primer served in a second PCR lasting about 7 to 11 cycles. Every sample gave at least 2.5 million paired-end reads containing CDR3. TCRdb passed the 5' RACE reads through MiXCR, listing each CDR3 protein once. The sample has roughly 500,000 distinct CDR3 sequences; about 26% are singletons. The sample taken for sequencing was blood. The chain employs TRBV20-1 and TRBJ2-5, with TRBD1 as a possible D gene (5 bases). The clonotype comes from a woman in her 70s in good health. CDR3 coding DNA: TGCAGTGCGCCTCAGACAGAGTCAATTCAAGAGACCCAGTACTTC. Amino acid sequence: CSAPQTESIQETQYF.